A selection of T cell receptor beta chains follows, all from one sample in a study of blood T cell repertoires in COVID-19. Data came from immunoSEQ multiplex PCR; TCRdb stores just in-frame clones and leaves some out. The table lists 400,000 to 550,000 clones, 70% to 90% of them singletons. Sequencing was done on a sample of PBMCs or T cells enriched from blood (not recorded which). Source of these receptors: a woman younger than 30 with acute COVID-19. Each CDR3 is given without its conserved first and last residue. A D gene is named only where the DNA matches it firmly.

D gene: -
J gene: TRBJ2-5
V gene: TRBV25-1
CDR3 protein: ASSEYRDIQETQY

D gene: -
J gene: TRBJ2-7
V gene: TRBV7-2
CDR3 protein: ASSLVPGSPYEQY

D gene: -
J gene: TRBJ2-1
V gene: TRBV2
CDR3 protein: ASTPNNEQF

D gene: TRBD1
J gene: TRBJ1-2
V gene: TRBV5-1
CDR3 protein: ASSFVPGTGDGYT

D gene: -
J gene: TRBJ2-6
V gene: TRBV18
CDR3 protein: ASSPVTGAGANVLT

D gene: -
J gene: TRBJ1-2
V gene: TRBV19
CDR3 protein: ASSITGYSGYT

D gene: TRBD1
J gene: TRBJ1-4
V gene: TRBV11-2
CDR3 protein: ASSLVVGQINEKLF

D gene: TRBD1
J gene: TRBJ2-7
V gene: TRBV5-1
CDR3 protein: ASSLGGTGGSYEQY

D gene: -
J gene: TRBJ2-7
V gene: TRBV6-5
CDR3 protein: ASSYSGTSYYEQY

D gene: TRBD1
J gene: TRBJ1-3
V gene: TRBV25-1
CDR3 protein: ASSEWGRGRGNTIY

D gene: TRBD1
J gene: TRBJ2-5
V gene: TRBV23-1
CDR3 protein: ASSLRQGVGRETQY

D gene: TRBD1
J gene: TRBJ1-2
V gene: TRBV2
CDR3 protein: ASSKAQGAGGYT

D gene: -
J gene: TRBJ1-5
V gene: TRBV2
CDR3 protein: ASSEAGRRSNQPQH

D gene: -
J gene: TRBJ1-2
V gene: TRBV5-1
CDR3 protein: ASTHRDPLGGYT

D gene: TRBD1
J gene: TRBJ2-5
V gene: TRBV6-6
CDR3 protein: ASSYPGQGIETQY

D gene: -
J gene: TRBJ2-1
V gene: TRBV5-1
CDR3 protein: ASSLGLGTRHNEQF

D gene: TRBD2
J gene: TRBJ2-3
V gene: TRBV9
CDR3 protein: ASSVDGGGADTQY

D gene: TRBD2
J gene: TRBJ2-1
V gene: TRBV10-2
CDR3 protein: ASTLLAGGSSEQF

D gene: TRBD1
J gene: TRBJ2-6
V gene: TRBV14
CDR3 protein: ASRQGAGHPDSGANVLT

D gene: -
J gene: TRBJ2-6
V gene: TRBV29-1
CDR3 protein: SVEQLSGANVLT

D gene: -
J gene: TRBJ2-7
V gene: TRBV6-5
CDR3 protein: ASSPTVLSYEQY

D gene: TRBD1
J gene: TRBJ2-3
V gene: TRBV7-9
CDR3 protein: ASSQGRDRGHPADTQY

D gene: -
J gene: TRBJ1-6
V gene: TRBV7-9
CDR3 protein: ASSPNGTPRDSPLH

D gene: -
J gene: TRBJ2-2
V gene: TRBV5-1
CDR3 protein: ASRQGWGDPTGELF

D gene: -
J gene: TRBJ1-1
V gene: TRBV3-1/TRBV3-2
CDR3 protein: ASSHSGAPQNTEAF

D gene: -
J gene: TRBJ2-2
V gene: TRBV5-1
CDR3 protein: ASSLGGAGTGELF

D gene: -
J gene: TRBJ1-3
V gene: TRBV28
CDR3 protein: ASSLIQGPGNTIY

D gene: TRBD1
J gene: TRBJ1-6
V gene: TRBV18
CDR3 protein: ASSGPTGDNSPLH

D gene: -
J gene: TRBJ2-6
V gene: TRBV27
CDR3 protein: ASSFSRDLLRRANVLT

D gene: -
J gene: TRBJ1-2
V gene: TRBV9
CDR3 protein: ASSANDPGAGYT

D gene: TRBD1
J gene: TRBJ2-5
V gene: TRBV10-1
CDR3 protein: ASSSPPDRLDETQY